These T cell receptor beta chains were read from a single sample in a study of beta chain features in type 1 diabetes. Some clones are missing from TCRdb's copy, which holds only in-frame ones; the method was immunoSEQ multiplex PCR. There are 120,000 or so clones in the sample; approximately 15% occur only once, and 2.6% lies in the top ten. The sample consisted of central memory CD4+ T cells from blood. The receptors originated from a man aged 18 to 30 with type 1 diabetes. Both conserved end residues are part of each CDR3. Each record gives: D gene, V gene, CDR3 protein. D genes are given only for firm matches.

- | TRBV25-1 | CASTPAGLTYEQYF
TRBD2 | TRBV7-9 | CASSLGAGGEGEQFF
TRBD1 | TRBV2 | CATQQGMNTEAFF
- | TRBV2 | CASSTRSPGANVLTF
- | TRBV5-1 | CASSLAFDRSYEQYF
TRBD2 | TRBV30 | CAWSVGLAGGETQYF
TRBD1 | TRBV7-9 | CASSLMTGSNTEAFF
TRBD2 | TRBV5-1 | CASSDTSGSSDTQYF
TRBD1 | TRBV19 | CASTSGQINEKLFF
- | TRBV7-9 | CASGQSEAFF
- | TRBV7-2 | CASSPPGAVYEQYF
- | TRBV6-1 | CASSPPLGLGGYTF
- | TRBV19 | CASSIETAYNEQFF
- | TRBV7-2 | CASSLGRQAVIGTDTQYF
TRBD2 | TRBV27 | CASINSGRDNEQFF
- | TRBV28 | CASTPQGRYGYTF
- | TRBV7-6 | CASSSRDKTYEQYF
TRBD1 | TRBV4-3 | CASSPRTGRVNSPLHF
TRBD1 | TRBV29-1 | CSVEGWATGGTDTQYF
TRBD2 | TRBV19 | CASSMDTSGYNEQFF
TRBD1 | TRBV6-1 | CASSAQGDNEQFF
- | TRBV28 | CASSFAGKAFF
TRBD1 | TRBV10-3 | CAISTGTGPYEQYF
TRBD2 | TRBV5-1 | CASSLVSGVPYNEQFF
TRBD1 | TRBV10-2 | CASSAGTGYNEQYF
- | TRBV7-2 | CASSSDSYTDTQYF
- | TRBV29-1 | CSVDRGRGEKLFF
- | TRBV7-2 | CASRGEGDTQYF
- | TRBV4-3 | CASSQGVGQIYEQYF
- | TRBV30 | CAWSVLGQGANIQYF
- | TRBV30 | CAWTTGLGNTEAFF
- | TRBV25-1 | CASSELRLGRYEQYF
TRBD1 | TRBV28 | CASSLWSPAGGSPLHF
TRBD2 | TRBV6-4 | CASSDSSGGADTQYF
- | TRBV5-4 | CASSRGTVSYEQYF
- | TRBV6-5 | CASRLWTASTDTQYF
- | TRBV21-1 | CASSKGRGLVVNEQFF
TRBD1 | TRBV30 | CAGTPGQGSAETQYF
TRBD1 | TRBV4-1 | CASSYRTGRVGELFF
TRBD1 | TRBV10-3 | CASGTGGTKPLHF
- | TRBV9 | CASSETGTIGGEQYF
- | TRBV19 | CASTRTGNTEAFF
TRBD2 | TRBV7-2 | CASSSPGTSGSSTDTQYF
TRBD2 | TRBV30 | CAWSREALRRNEQFF
- | TRBV30 | CAWRWPGRETQYF
- | TRBV29-1 | CSARTATPGSGANVLTF
- | TRBV13 | CASSTTYTDTQYF
- | TRBV5-4 | CASSLSRTSQETQYF
- | TRBV9 | CASSVGQGLTINYGYTF
TRBD2 | TRBV5-4 | CASSLRREALNTGELFF
- | TRBV6-5 | CASSYGQSNQPQHF
- | TRBV4-3 | CASSRERGADTDTQYF
- | TRBV2 | CASSGTPVRDEQFF